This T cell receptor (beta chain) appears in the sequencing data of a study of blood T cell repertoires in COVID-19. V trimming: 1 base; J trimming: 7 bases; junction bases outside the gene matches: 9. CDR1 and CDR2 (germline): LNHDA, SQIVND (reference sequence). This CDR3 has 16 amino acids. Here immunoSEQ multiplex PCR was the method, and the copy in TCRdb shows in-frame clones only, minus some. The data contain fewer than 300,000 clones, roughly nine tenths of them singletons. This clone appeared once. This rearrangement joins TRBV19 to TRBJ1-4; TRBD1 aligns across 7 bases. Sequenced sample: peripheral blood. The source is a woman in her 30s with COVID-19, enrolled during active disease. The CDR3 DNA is TGTGCCAGTAGTATAGTTGGTCAGGGGGTGAGTGAAAAACTGTTTTTT. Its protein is CASSIVGQGVSEKLFF. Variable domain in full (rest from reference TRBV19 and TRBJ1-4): DGGITQSPKYLFRKEGQNVTLSCEQNLNHDAMYWYRQDPGQGLRLIYYSQIVNDFQKGDIAEGYSVSREKKESFPLTVTSAQKNPTAFYLCASSIVGQGVSEKLFFGSGTQLSVL.